These 27 T cell receptor beta chains were all obtained from the same sample, sequenced in a study of blood T cell repertoires in COVID-19. Here immunoSEQ multiplex PCR was the method, and the copy in TCRdb shows in-frame clones only, minus some. The sample yields 150,000 to 200,000 clones, 75% to 80% seen once. The sequenced sample consisted of peripheral blood. The receptor source for this set is a woman aged 45-60 years with active or convalescent COVID-19.

This sequence joins TRBV7-3 and TRBJ2-2, with TRBD1 identical over 9 bases. Trimming at V came to 6 bases and at J to 3 bases, leaving 5 bases not matched to a gene. The germline V gene encodes CDR1 SGHTA and CDR2 FQGTGA. This CDR3 is 15 amino acids long. In DNA, the CDR3 is TGTGCCAGCAGATTCGACAGGGGGGACACCGGGGAGCTGTTTTTT. Its translation is CASRFDRGDTGELFF.

The V call is TRBV6-5, the J call TRBJ1-1; no clear D. The germline CDR1 and CDR2 sequences are MNHEY and SVGAGI. The V and J ends lost 4 bases and 0 bases respectively, with 6 bases between them. This CDR3 has 13 residues. CDR3 amino acids: CASSLGLNTEAFF. As DNA, the CDR3 is TGTGCCAGCAGTTTGGGCCTGAACACTGAAGCTTTCTTT.

The J gene is TRBJ1-4, the V gene TRBV29-1; possible D gene TRBD1, 5 bases. Per the germline V gene, CDR1 is SQVTM and CDR2 is ANQGSEA. This CDR3 is built from 12 residues. The germline V and J ends were trimmed by 7 bases and 7 bases, with 13 bases remaining between them. CDR3 amino acids: CSAGGGGEKLFF. The CDR3 DNA reads as TGCAGCGCCGGGGGGGGAGGTGAAAAACTGTTTTTT.

The chain links TRBV2 to TRBJ1-1, with D hard to call. With 4 bases removed from V and 3 bases from J, the gap between germline ends came to 12 bases. CDR3 length: 14 residues. Germline lookup yields CDR1 SNHLY and CDR2 FYNNEI. CDR3 protein: CASSVRSRDTEAFF. The DNA for the CDR3 is TGTGCCAGCAGTGTCAGGTCCAGAGACACTGAAGCTTTCTTT.

This clone was counted a single time. The rearrangement links TRBV25-1 to TRBJ1-6; D might be TRBD1 (5 bases). Germline V gene lookup returns CDR1 MGHDK and CDR2 SYGVNS. This CDR3 is 13 amino acids long. The ends were cut back, 7 bases at V and 8 bases at J, with 12 bases in the middle. The CDR3 DNA is TGTGCCAGCACTGGGGCTGGGTATTCACCCCTCCACTTT. This gives the protein CASTGAGYSPLHF. The variable domain in full, completed from reference TRBV25-1 and TRBJ1-6, reads EADIYQTPRYLVIGTGKKITLECSQTMGHDKMYWYQQDPGMELHLIHYSYGVNSTEKGDLSSESTVSRIRTEHFPLTLESARPSHTSQYLCASTGAGYSPLHFGNGTRLTVT.

V is TRBV4-3 and J is TRBJ2-5, with 11 bases matching TRBD2. The CDR3 runs to 18 residues. From germline, CDR1 is LGHNA and CDR2 YSLEER. V trimming: 0 bases; J trimming: 0 bases; junction bases outside the gene matches: 6. The CDR3 DNA is TGCGCCAGCAGCCAAGAACTAGCGGGGGCCGTATACCAAGAGACCCAGTACTTC. This translates into CASSQELAGAVYQETQYF.

This rearrangement joins TRBV5-8 to TRBJ1-5; maybe TRBD1 (5 bases). This CDR3 spans 14 amino acids. V lost 5 bases, J lost 2 bases, and 11 bases lay in between. In germline, CDR1 is SGHTS, CDR2 YDEGEE. The CDR3: CASSPRQRNQPQHF. The CDR3 DNA reads TGTGCCAGCAGTCCCCGACAGCGCAATCAGCCCCAGCATTTT.

The V and J genes are TRBV3-1 (or the pseudogene TRBV3-2) and TRBJ1-6, with D perhaps TRBD1 (5 bases). In germline, CDR1 is LGHDT, CDR2 YNNKEL (reference sequence). This CDR3 is built from 13 residues. Trimming shortened V by 4 bases and J by 7 bases, and 8 bases separated the two germline ends. The CDR3 sequence is CASSPGGNSPLHF. The CDR3, as DNA: TGTGCCAGCAGCCCGGGGGGGAATTCACCCCTCCACTTT.

This clone showed up just once. This sequence joins TRBV6-5 and TRBJ1-4; 8 bases match TRBD1. Trimming took 4 bases from V and 8 from J; bases not matched to a gene: 6. Per germline, CDR1 MNHEY and CDR2 SVGAGI. The CDR3 sequence is 14 residues long. The DNA for the CDR3 is TGTGCCAGCAGTTTGACAGGGGTTGGCGAAAAACTGTTTTTT. Its protein product is CASSLTGVGEKLFF.

The V and J genes are TRBV7-2 and TRBJ1-3; 9 bases match TRBD1. Trimming cost V 1 base and J 2 bases; bases outside gene matches: 6. CDR3 size: 17 residues. Germline V CDR1 and CDR2: SGHTA, FQGNSA. Here the CDR3 reads CASSLVPTGGAGNTIYF. For the CDR3, the DNA is TGTGCCAGCAGCTTAGTCCCTACAGGGGGCGCTGGAAACACCATATATTTT.

The J gene is TRBJ1-1, the V gene TRBV7-2, with unresolved D. Per the germline V gene, CDR1 is SGHTA and CDR2 is FQGNSA. V was cut by 1 base and J by 1 base, with 13 bases left in between. The CDR3 consists of 16 residues. CDR3 region: CASSLDGYRPNTEAFF. The DNA for the CDR3 is TGTGCCAGCAGCTTAGATGGGTACAGACCGAACACTGAAGCTTTCTTT.

This clone was counted many times. In the same sample, other DNA sequences code for this CDR3. The rearrangement joins TRBV11-2 to TRBJ1-1; no clear D. Trimming took off 0 bases at V and 5 bases at J, with 7 bases between the two ends. Germline CDR1 is SGHAT and CDR2 is FQNNGV. This CDR3 region has 13 residues. The CDR3 DNA reads TGTGCCAGCAGCTTAGACCGGGATACTGAAGCTTTCTTT. The encoded protein is CASSLDRDTEAFF. Full variable domain (outside the CDR3, taken from reference TRBV11-2 and TRBJ1-1): EAGVAQSPRYKIIEKRQSVAFWCNPISGHATLYWYQQILGQGPKLLIQFQNNGVVDDSQLPKDRFSAERLKGVDSTLKIQPAKLEDSAVYLCASSLDRDTEAFFGQGTRLTVV.

J is TRBJ2-5 and V is TRBV6-2 or TRBV6-3; D might be TRBD1 (7 bases). The germline gives CDR1 MNHEY, CDR2 SVGEGT. Deletions cut 0 bases from V and 7 bases from J, with 21 bases between. The CDR3 is made up of 17 amino acids. The CDR3 DNA follows: TGTGCCAGCAGTTACTCGATTCCTGGAGGGGGCGATCTGACCCAGTACTTC. Protein sequence: CASSYSIPGGGDLTQYF.

The genes are TRBV30 and TRBJ2-7; TRBD2 matches at 8 bases. The CDR3 extends over 14 amino acids. The V segment lost 4 bases and the J segment 0 bases; nucleotides outside the gene matches: 5. Per germline, CDR1 GTSNPN and CDR2 SVGIG (reference sequence). The CDR3 coding sequence is TGTGCCTGGACCACGAGCGGGAGCTCCTACGAGCAGTACTTC. Its protein is CAWTTSGSSYEQYF.

The chain combines TRBV6-5 with TRBJ2-3, with D maybe TRBD2 (6 bases). Germline CDR1 reads MNHEY; CDR2 reads SVGAGI. This CDR3 comprises 14 residues. V was trimmed by 6 bases and J by 7 bases, leaving 17 bases between them. CDR3 in amino acids: CASSPGTSANTQYF. The CDR3 coding sequence is TGTGCCAGCAGCCCCGGGACTTCCGCTAATACGCAGTATTTT.

The chain recombines TRBV5-5 with TRBJ1-4; 7 nucleotides line up with TRBD1. V gave up 3 bases and J gave up 5 bases; unmatched junction bases: 4. The CDR3 runs 14 residues. The V gene's germline CDR1 is SGHKS and CDR2 YYEKEE (reference sequence). The CDR3 here is CASSWTGQNEKLFF. As DNA, the CDR3 is TGTGCCAGCAGCTGGACAGGACAAAATGAAAAACTGTTTTTT.

As regards this clone: Other DNA sequences in this specimen translate into the identical CDR3. V usage is TRBV7-2 and J usage is TRBJ1-1; D is undetermined. The CDR3 has 14 amino acids. V was clipped by 2 bases and J by 2 bases, with 9 bases between them. Germline V CDR1 and CDR2: SGHTA, FQGNSA. CDR3 amino acids: CASSLNRGNTEAFF. CDR3 DNA: TGTGCCAGCAGCTTAAATCGGGGAAACACTGAAGCTTTCTTT.

The chain joins TRBV5-1 to TRBJ1-1; D is possibly TRBD1 (6 bases). Per the germline V gene, CDR1 is SGHRS and CDR2 is YFSETQ. This CDR3 comprises 16 residues. V lost 7 bases to trimming and J lost 0 bases, with 19 bases between them. CDR3 sequence reads: CASGNKQGAVNTEAFF. The CDR3 nucleotides read TGCGCCAGCGGTAATAAACAGGGTGCGGTGAACACTGAAGCTTTCTTT.

The CDR3 loop is CASSQRRFLAGNTIYF. The CDR3 coding sequence is TGTGCCAGCAGTCAAAGGCGGTTCCTTGCTGGAAACACCATATATTTT. The chain couples TRBV5-6 to TRBJ1-3; D ambiguous. Per the germline V gene, CDR1 is SGHDT and CDR2 is YYEEEE. This CDR3 is built from 16 residues. Trimming left V 5 bases short and J 2 bases short, with 17 bases between. Based on the CDR3 plus reference TRBV5-6 and TRBJ1-3, the full variable domain is DAGVTQSPTHLIKTRGQQVTLRCSPKSGHDTVSWYQQALGQGPQFIFQYYEEEERQRGNFPDRFSGHQFPNYSSELNVNALLLGDSALYLCASSQRRFLAGNTIYFGEGSWLTVV.

The CDR3 nucleotides read TGTGCCAGCAGAGAGGGGGTCGAGCAGTACTTC. Its protein product is CASREGVEQYF. The chain joins TRBV6-5 to TRBJ2-7; possible D gene TRBD1, 6 bases. The ends were cut back, 6 bases at V and 6 bases at J, with 9 bases in the middle. This CDR3 comprises 11 residues. From germline, CDR1 is MNHEY and CDR2 SVGAGI.

This chain joins TRBV7-2 and TRBJ1-5, with D possibly matching TRBD1 (5 bases). CDR1 SGHTA and CDR2 FQGNSA come from the germline V gene. Trimming removed 2 bases at V and 5 bases at J, with 13 bases between. CDR3 length: 15 residues. As DNA, the CDR3 is TGTGCCAGCAGCTTATGGTCCGGCAGGGATCAGCCCCAGCATTTT. Amino acid sequence: CASSLWSGRDQPQHF.

The chain carries TRBV5-1 and TRBJ2-7; 8 bases match TRBD2. Germline values: CDR1 SGHRS, CDR2 YFSETQ. This CDR3 region has 14 residues. V lost 2 bases, J lost 3 bases, and 4 bases stayed unmatched. CDR3: CASSFSGGGYEQYF. Here the CDR3 DNA reads TGCGCCAGCAGCTTTTCGGGAGGGGGCTACGAGCAGTACTTC.

The count of this clone is one. The CDR3 sequence: CASSLGTGAYEQYF. The CDR3 bases are TGTGCCAGCAGCTTAGGGACAGGGGCCTACGAGCAGTACTTC. This chain links TRBV7-2 with TRBJ2-7, with 9 positions matching TRBD1. Germline V gives CDR1 SGHTA, CDR2 FQGNSA. The CDR3 contains 14 residues. V was clipped by 1 base and J by 2 bases; unmatched bases: 0.

V is TRBV5-4 and J is TRBJ1-2; D gene ambiguous. The V end lost 4 bases, the J end lost 8 bases, and 15 bases lay between the germline ends. CDR3 size: 13 residues. Germline lookup yields CDR1 SGHNT and CDR2 YYREEE (reference sequence). CDR3 DNA sequence: TGTGCCAGCAGCCTACGCCCCCGGGAGGGCTACACCTTC. As protein: CASSLRPREGYTF.

Notes on this clone: A much larger clonotype is one base distant, so this may be a read error. V and J are TRBV6-5 and TRBJ1-2; TRBD1 matches 9 bases. The CDR3 is 13 residues long. Germline V lookup: CDR1 MNHEY, CDR2 SVGAGI. The ends lost 6 bases at V and 3 bases at J; junction bases unmatched: 2. In DNA, the CDR3 is TGTGCCAGCAGGACAGGGGGGGACTATGGCTACACCTTC. Translation: CASRTGGDYGYTF.

This clone showed up just a few times. The genes are TRBV6-2 or TRBV6-3 and TRBJ1-2, with D possibly matching TRBD1 (5 bases). Germline CDR1 is MNHEY and CDR2 is SVGEGT. V was cut by 2 bases and J by 6 bases, with 19 bases left in between. This CDR3 has 16 residues. The CDR3 coding sequence is TGTGCCAGCAGTTACGGGGGACTCACCTCCCGGGATGGCTACACCTTC. Protein sequence: CASSYGGLTSRDGYTF.

This clone was detected only a few times. The chain couples TRBV5-8 to TRBJ1-3; D perhaps matches TRBD1 (5 bases). V was trimmed by 2 bases and J by 0 bases, leaving 9 bases between them. The CDR3 runs to 15 residues. Germline V gene data show CDR1 as SGHTS and CDR2 as YDEGEE. The CDR3 region has the DNA TGTGCCAGCAGCTTAAAGGGGTACTCTGGAAACACCATATATTTT. Its translation: CASSLKGYSGNTIYF.